This T cell receptor (beta chain) was captured in a study of post-analysis software for immune sequencing data. The wider study: Secondary progressive, relapsing-remitting and progressive-relapsing multiple sclerosis were among the included disease courses. Overall study findings and caveats: Roughly 5 TRBV segments, TRBV5-6, TRBV5-1 and TRBV20-1 among them, were found more frequent in patients than controls. When the samples were clustered directly with F measure, those that had been prepared in the same batch showed strong co-clustering. Controls had significantly higher normalized Chao1 diversity than multiple sclerosis patients.

Carried by the TCR beta cDNA libraries were unique molecular identifiers. Between about 0.95 and 11 million T cells gave rise to some 520,000 cDNA molecules. TCRdb processed the PCR reads anew with MiXCR; each CDR3 protein has one entry. The repertoire holds hundreds of thousands of distinct CDR3 sequences, with approximately 57% as singletons. In germline, CDR1 is MGHRA, CDR2 YSYEKL. V lost 4 bases to trimming and J lost 6 bases, with 13 bases between them. The CDR3 sequence is 14 residues long. A word on this clonotype: Antigen unknown.

The V and J genes are TRBV4-1 and TRBJ2-1; D unclear. The TCR was taken from a girl aged 5-17 years with multiple sclerosis. The sequenced sample was blood. The CDR3: CASSPMQAPNEQFF. In DNA form, the CDR3 reads TGCGCCAGCAGCCCGATGCAGGCGCCCAATGAGCAGTTCTTC.